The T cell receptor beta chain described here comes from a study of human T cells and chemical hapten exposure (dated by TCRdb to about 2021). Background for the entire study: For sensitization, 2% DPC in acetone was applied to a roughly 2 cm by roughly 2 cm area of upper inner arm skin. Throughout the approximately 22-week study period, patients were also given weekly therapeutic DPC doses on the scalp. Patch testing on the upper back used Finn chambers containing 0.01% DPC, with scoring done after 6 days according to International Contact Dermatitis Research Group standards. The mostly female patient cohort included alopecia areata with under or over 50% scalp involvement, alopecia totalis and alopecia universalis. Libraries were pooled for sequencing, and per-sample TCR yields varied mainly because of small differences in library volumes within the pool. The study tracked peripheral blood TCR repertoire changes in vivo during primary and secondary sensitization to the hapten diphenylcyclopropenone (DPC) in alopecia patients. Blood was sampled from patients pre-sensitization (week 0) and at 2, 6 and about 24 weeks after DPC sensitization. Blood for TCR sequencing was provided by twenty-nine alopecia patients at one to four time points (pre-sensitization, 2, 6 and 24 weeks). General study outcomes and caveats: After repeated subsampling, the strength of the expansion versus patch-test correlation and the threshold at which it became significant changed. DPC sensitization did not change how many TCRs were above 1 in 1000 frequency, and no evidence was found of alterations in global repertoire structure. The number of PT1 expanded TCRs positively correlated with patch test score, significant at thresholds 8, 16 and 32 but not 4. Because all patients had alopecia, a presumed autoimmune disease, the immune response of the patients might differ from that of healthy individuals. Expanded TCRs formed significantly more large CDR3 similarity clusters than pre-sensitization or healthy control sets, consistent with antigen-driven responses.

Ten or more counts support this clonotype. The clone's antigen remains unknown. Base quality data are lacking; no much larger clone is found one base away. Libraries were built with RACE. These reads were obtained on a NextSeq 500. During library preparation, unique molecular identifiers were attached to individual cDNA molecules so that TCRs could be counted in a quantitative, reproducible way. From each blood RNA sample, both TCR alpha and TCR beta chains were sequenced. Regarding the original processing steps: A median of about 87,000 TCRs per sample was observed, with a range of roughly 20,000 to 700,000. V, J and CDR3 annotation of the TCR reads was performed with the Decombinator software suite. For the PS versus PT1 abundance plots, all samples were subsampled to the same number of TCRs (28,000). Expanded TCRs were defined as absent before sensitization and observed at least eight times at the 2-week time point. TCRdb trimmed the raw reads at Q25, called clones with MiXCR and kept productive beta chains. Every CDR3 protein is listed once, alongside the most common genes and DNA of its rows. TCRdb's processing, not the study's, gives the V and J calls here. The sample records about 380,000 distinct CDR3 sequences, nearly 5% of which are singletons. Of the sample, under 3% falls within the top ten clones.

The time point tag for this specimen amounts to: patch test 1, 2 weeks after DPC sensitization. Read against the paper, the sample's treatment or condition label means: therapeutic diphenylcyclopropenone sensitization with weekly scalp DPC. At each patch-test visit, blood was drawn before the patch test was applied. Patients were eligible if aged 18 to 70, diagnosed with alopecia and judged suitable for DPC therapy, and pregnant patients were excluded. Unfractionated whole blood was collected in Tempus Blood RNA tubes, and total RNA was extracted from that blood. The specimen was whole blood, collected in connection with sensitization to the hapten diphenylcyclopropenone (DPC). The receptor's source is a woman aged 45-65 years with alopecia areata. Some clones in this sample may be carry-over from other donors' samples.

Here is the DNA: TGTGCCAGCAGGAAGGGACAGGGGAACACTGAAGCTTTCTTT. It specifies CASRKGQGNTEAFF. This receptor chain uses TRBV6-6 and TRBJ1-1; the central 9 bases match TRBD1. Looking up the germline V gene (reference sequence) yields CDR1 MNHNY and CDR2 SVGAGI. V ends up 6 bases short and J 1 base short, with an unmatched junction base count of 3. The CDR3 contains 14 residues, cysteine and phenylalanine counted. Only the CDR3 portion is preserved as DNA: 42 bases, with reading frame beginning at the first base.